This TCR beta chain was identified in a study of identical twins. Germline V gives CDR1 MGHRA, CDR2 YSYEKL. V was clipped by 4 bases and J by 0 bases; unmatched bases: 11. The CDR3 has 17 amino acids. MiXCR was run by TCRdb on the 5' RACE reads, yielding one entry per CDR3 protein. This sample has roughly 630,000 distinct CDR3 sequences; under 8.5% occur once, and the top ten carry less than 2%. Findings and caveats of the study: In cord blood, abundant beta clonotypes had fewer insertions; memory showed no trend.

This clonotype was seen only a few times. Its specificity is not known. The same specimen was also included in a second study, on yellow fever vaccine responses in identical twins. Per that paper: On the reported evidence, twins' vaccine T cell responses seemed partly convergent and partly personalized.

The TCR sequence derives from a woman aged 18-29 years in good health. The chain is built from TRBV4-1 and TRBJ2-5, with 7 bases lining up with TRBD1. Sequencing was performed on PBMCs. The CDR3 nucleotides are TGCGCCAGCAGCCGGGCAGGGACAGCAACGTACCAAGAGACCCAGTACTTC. Protein sequence: CASSRAGTATYQETQYF.